The rows below give T cell receptor beta chains drawn from one sample of a study of T cells in Graves' hyperthyroidism and ophthalmopathy. One entry per CDR3 protein results from TCRdb running MiXCR on the multiplex PCR reads. The profile shows more than 500,000 distinct CDR3 sequences, about 16% of them singletons. The sample comprised blood. The receptors were gathered from a woman in her twenties or thirties with Graves' ophthalmopathy. CDR3s include the opening cysteine and the closing phenylalanine or tryptophan. The order of the fields is J gene, clone size, V gene, CDR3 length, D gene, CDR3 protein, CDR3 DNA. The D gene is left open where the match is weak. For some rows the clone size is stated as once, few or many, or as a class when expanded; others skip it.

TRBJ1-3 | - | TRBV2 | 16 | TRBD1 | CASSDLDRSSGNTIYF | TGTGCCAGCAGTGATTTGGACAGGTCATCCGGAAACACCATATATTTT
TRBJ2-7 | few | TRBV3-1 | 13 | - | CASSTPTDQEQYF | TGTGCCAGCAGCACTCCGACAGATCAGGAGCAGTACTTC
TRBJ2-7 | - | TRBV7-3 | 14 | - | CASSLFGGISEQYF | TGTGCCAGCAGTTTATTCGGGGGAATCAGCGAGCAGTACTTC
TRBJ2-7 | many | TRBV27 | 14 | TRBD1 | CASAFGTASYEQYF | TGTGCCAGCGCCTTCGGGACAGCCTCCTACGAGCAGTACTTC
TRBJ1-5 | few | TRBV29-1 | 12 | - | CSVVDSLGPQHF | TGCAGCGTCGTGGACAGCCTAGGGCCCCAGCATTTT
TRBJ2-2 | few | TRBV6-1 | 14 | - | CASTPHSGAGELFF | TGTGCCAGCACCCCTCATAGCGGAGCCGGGGAGCTGTTTTTT
TRBJ1-1 | few | TRBV7-3 | 14 | - | CASSLGSEDTEAFF | TGTGCCAGCAGCTTAGGCAGTGAGGACACTGAAGCTTTCTTT
TRBJ2-1 | many | TRBV3-1 | 15 | - | CASSRYSTGNGEQFF | TGTGCCAGCAGCCGATACTCCACAGGGAATGGTGAGCAGTTCTTC
TRBJ1-2 | many | TRBV28 | 12 | - | CASSLKDYGYTF | TGTGCCAGCAGTCTGAAGGACTATGGCTACACCTTC
TRBJ2-1 | many | TRBV4-3 | 13 | - | CASSPGLVAEQFF | TGCGCCAGCAGCCCCGGGCTAGTCGCTGAGCAGTTCTTC
TRBJ2-2 | - | TRBV7-6 | 16 | TRBD2 | CASSYGSGPNTGELFF | TGTGCCAGCAGCTATGGTAGCGGGCCGAACACCGGGGAGCTGTTTTTT
TRBJ1-1 | many | TRBV6-1 | 13 | TRBD1 | CASSDRGKTEAFF | TGTGCCAGCAGTGACAGGGGGAAGACTGAAGCTTTCTTT
TRBJ2-7 | few | TRBV9 | 16 | TRBD2 | CASSVSAGGLIDEQYF | TGTGCCAGCAGCGTTTCAGCGGGAGGGCTCATTGACGAGCAGTACTTC
TRBJ2-7 | many | TRBV18 | 12 | - | CASSYSWEEQYF | TGTGCCAGCTCATACTCTTGGGAGGAGCAGTACTTC
TRBJ1-1 | few | TRBV6-2/TRBV6-3 | 15 | TRBD1 | CASSDPGQVNTEAFF | TGTGCCAGCAGTGACCCTGGACAGGTCAACACTGAAGCTTTCTTT
TRBJ1-2 | many | TRBV28 | 15 | TRBD1 | CASRGGGQENYGYTF | TGTGCCAGCAGGGGGGGGGGACAGGAAAACTATGGCTACACCTTC
TRBJ2-3 | many | TRBV28 | 16 | TRBD2 | CASSLLGSGSLHTQYF | TGTGCCAGCAGCCTCCTGGGGAGCGGGAGTCTCCATACGCAGTATTTT
TRBJ2-1 | many | TRBV6-1 | 21 | TRBD2 | CASSEALSGTSGRRAYNEQFF | TGTGCCAGCAGTGAAGCACTGTCCGGGACTAGCGGGAGACGCGCCTACAATGAGCAGTTCTTC
TRBJ1-3 | - | TRBV7-2 | 15 | - | CASSSRQATGNTIYF | TGTGCCAGCAGCTCCAGACAGGCTACTGGAAACACCATATATTTT
TRBJ1-1 | many | TRBV28 | 15 | - | CASSLLSGVGTEAFF | TGTGCCAGCAGTTTACTTTCAGGGGTCGGCACTGAAGCTTTCTTT
TRBJ2-7 | few | TRBV28 | 11 | TRBD1 | CARSHRGEQYF | TGTGCCAGGTCGCACAGGGGCGAGCAGTACTTC
TRBJ2-3 | many | TRBV11-2 | 14 | - | CASSFFGRLDTQYF | TGTGCCAGCAGCTTTTTTGGAAGGCTAGATACGCAGTATTTT
TRBJ2-5 | many | TRBV30 | 11 | - | CAWSVEETQYF | TGTGCCTGGAGTGTAGAAGAGACCCAGTACTTC
TRBJ1-5 | few | TRBV4-1 | 16 | - | CASSQVGGQTNQPQHF | TGCGCCAGCAGCCAAGTGGGTGGTCAGACCAATCAGCCCCAGCATTTT
TRBJ2-1 | few | TRBV14 | 14 | - | CASNQELGYNEQFF | TGTGCCAGCAACCAAGAGTTAGGATACAATGAGCAGTTCTTC
TRBJ2-7 | few | TRBV12-3/TRBV12-4 | 14 | - | CASSLGHTLYEQYF | TGTGCCAGCAGTCTCGGACACACACTCTACGAGCAGTACTTC
TRBJ1-4 | many | TRBV28 | 16 | - | CASSPRLGGLNEKLFF | TGTGCCAGCAGTCCCCGTTTGGGGGGGCTTAATGAAAAACTGTTTTTT
TRBJ2-5 | many | TRBV30 | 13 | - | CAWSVGRWETQYF | TGTGCCTGGAGTGTGGGTCGGTGGGAGACCCAGTACTTC
TRBJ2-7 | many | TRBV30 | 14 | - | CAWSVEGLSYEQYF | TGTGCCTGGAGTGTCGAAGGGTTATCCTACGAGCAGTACTTC
TRBJ2-2 | many | TRBV5-1 | 14 | - | CASSLLGRTGELFF | TGCGCCAGCAGCTTGCTAGGGAGAACCGGGGAGCTGTTTTTT
TRBJ1-5 | - | TRBV19 | 15 | - | CASSVDSGSNQPQHF | TGTGCCAGTAGTGTTGACTCGGGCAGCAATCAGCCCCAGCATTTT
TRBJ2-1 | - | TRBV11-2 | 16 | TRBD2 | CASSSGTSGRAREQFF | TGTGCCAGCAGCTCAGGGACTAGCGGGAGGGCAAGGGAGCAGTTCTTC
TRBJ2-7 | many | TRBV30 | 13 | - | CAWKSVSYYEQYF | TGTGCCTGGAAAAGTGTCAGTTACTACGAGCAGTACTTC
TRBJ2-5 | many | TRBV29-1 | 14 | TRBD1 | CSVQGTGSGETQYF | TGCAGCGTCCAAGGGACAGGGTCCGGTGAGACCCAGTACTTC
TRBJ1-5 | - | TRBV25-1 | 13 | - | CASSESTGEPQHF | TGTGCCAGCAGTGAAAGCACGGGGGAGCCCCAGCATTTT
TRBJ2-1 | few | TRBV7-9 | 15 | TRBD2 | CASSLTLAENNEQFF | TGTGCCAGCAGCTTAACACTAGCGGAGAACAATGAGCAGTTCTTC
TRBJ2-1 | many | TRBV27 | 15 | - | CASTLEGGGYNEQFF | TGTGCCAGCACCCTAGAGGGAGGGGGATACAATGAGCAGTTCTTC
TRBJ1-4 | many | TRBV20-1 | 13 | TRBD1 | CSADQGVGEKLFF | TGCAGTGCTGACCAGGGGGTCGGTGAAAAACTGTTTTTT
TRBJ1-1 | few | TRBV28 | 13 | - | CASSLMLTGVAFF | TGTGCCAGCAGTTTAATGTTGACAGGAGTAGCTTTCTTT
TRBJ2-1 | many | TRBV7-9 | 16 | - | CASSQWQGLGNNEQFF | TGTGCCAGCAGCCAATGGCAGGGACTTGGCAACAATGAGCAGTTCTTC
TRBJ2-5 | few | TRBV5-1 | 15 | TRBD1 | CASSLQGARQETQYF | TGCGCCAGCAGCCTTCAGGGGGCGCGCCAAGAGACCCAGTACTTC
TRBJ2-3 | - | TRBV24-1 | 16 | TRBD2 | CATSHGPGGGTDTQYF | TGTGCCACCAGTCACGGTCCGGGAGGGGGCACAGATACGCAGTATTTT
TRBJ1-3 | few | TRBV6-2/TRBV6-3 | 14 | TRBD1 | CASTATGQGNTIYF | TGTGCCAGCACCGCGACGGGACAGGGGAACACCATATATTTT
TRBJ1-1 | many | TRBV6-1 | 14 | - | CASSFGTGGTEAFF | TGTGCCAGCAGCTTCGGTACTGGAGGGACTGAAGCTTTCTTT
TRBJ2-1 | many | TRBV20-1 | 15 | TRBD2 | CSARGGLAGGDEQFF | TGCAGTGCTAGAGGAGGACTAGCGGGAGGAGATGAGCAGTTCTTC
TRBJ1-5 | - | TRBV4-3 | 16 | TRBD1 | CASSQDGNRGNQPQHF | TGCGCCAGCAGCCAAGATGGGAACAGGGGGAATCAGCCCCAGCATTTT
TRBJ2-7 | many | TRBV28 | 15 | - | CASSLFSVSSYEQYF | TGTGCCAGCAGTTTATTCTCCGTGAGCTCCTACGAGCAGTACTTC
TRBJ2-7 | few | TRBV29-1 | 13 | TRBD2 | CSVRAGGTYEQYF | TGCAGCGTTAGGGCGGGAGGAACCTACGAGCAGTACTTC